This T cell receptor beta chain appears in the sequencing data of a study of CD8+ T cells in alopecia areata. Study-level background: Patients in the treated group were given tofacitinib by mouth, 5 to 10 mg twice a day. Once tofacitinib had been taken for 6 to 18 months, 6 months off drug followed. General study points: Relative to normal scalp, lesional scalp, especially alopecia totalis/universalis, showed higher clonality.

A note on this clone: The antigen is unknown.

Sampling of alopecia areata patients yielded lesional scalp punch biopsies as well as peripheral blood. After isolation, RNA underwent reverse transcription to generate cDNA as the sequencing template. The assay was immunoSEQ multiplex PCR, and TCRdb's table has in-frame clones only and misses some. Of hundreds of thousands of clones listed, 65% to 70% are singletons. Germline V gene data show CDR1 as LGHNA and CDR2 as YSLEER. The CDR3 loop spans 14 amino acids. The V end lost 0 bases, the J end lost 3 bases, and 5 bases lay between the germline ends. The sample consisted of CD4+ T cells sorted from blood, taken at week 0. This clonotype was obtained from a human donor with alopecia areata. V and J are TRBV4-3 and TRBJ2-2, with D unclear. CDR3 loop: CASSQDRHTGELFF. CDR3 nucleotides: TGCGCCAGCAGCCAAGATAGACACACCGGGGAGCTGTTTTTT.